This TCR beta chain was captured by sequencing in a study of T cell responses to AZD1222 COVID-19 vaccine. The table came from immunoSEQ multiplex PCR; TCRdb's copy has only in-frame clones and leaves some out. The profile covers 30,000 to 35,000 clones, with approximately 78% appearing a single time and 3.5% to 5.5% taken by the ten largest. V shed 6 bases and J 3 bases; nucleotides not matched to a gene: 5. Germline V gives CDR1 SGDLS, CDR2 YYNGEE. The CDR3 contains 15 residues. V usage is TRBV9 and J usage is TRBJ2-1; TRBD2 agrees at 11 bases. The TCR comes from an adult who received the AZD1222 COVID-19 vaccine. Here the sequenced sample was peripheral blood, taken 28 days after the second AZD1222 dose. CDR3 protein: CASTPGTSGYNEQFF. CDR3 bases: TGTGCCAGCACCCCCGGGACTAGCGGCTACAATGAGCAGTTCTTC.